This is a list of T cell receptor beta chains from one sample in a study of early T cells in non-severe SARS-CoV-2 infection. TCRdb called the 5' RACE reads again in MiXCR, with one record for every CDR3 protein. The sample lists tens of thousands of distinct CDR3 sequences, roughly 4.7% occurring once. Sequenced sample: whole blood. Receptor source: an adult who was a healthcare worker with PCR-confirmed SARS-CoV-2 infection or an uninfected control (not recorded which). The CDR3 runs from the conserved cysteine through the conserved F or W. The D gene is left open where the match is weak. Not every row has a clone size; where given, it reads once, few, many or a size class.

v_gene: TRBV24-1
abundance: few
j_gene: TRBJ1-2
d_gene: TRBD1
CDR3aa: CATSDATGQGANYGYTF
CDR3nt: TGTGCCACCAGTGATGCCACGGGACAGGGAGCTAACTATGGCTACACCTTC

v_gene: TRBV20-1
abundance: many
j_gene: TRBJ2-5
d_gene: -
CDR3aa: CSARVGAETQYF
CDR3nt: TGCAGTGCTAGAGTGGGGGCCGAGACCCAGTACTTC

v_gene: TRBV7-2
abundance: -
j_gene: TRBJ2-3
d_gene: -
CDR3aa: CASSYEAGDTQYF
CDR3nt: TGTGCCAGCAGTTATGAGGCGGGGGATACGCAGTATTTT

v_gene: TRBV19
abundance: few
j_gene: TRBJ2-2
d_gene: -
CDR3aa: CASRNTGELFF
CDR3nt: TGTGCCAGTAGAAATACCGGGGAGCTGTTTTTT

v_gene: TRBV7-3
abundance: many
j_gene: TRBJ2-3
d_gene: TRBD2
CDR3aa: CASSLIAGEADTQYF
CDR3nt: TGTGCCAGCAGCCTCATAGCGGGGGAGGCAGATACGCAGTATTTT

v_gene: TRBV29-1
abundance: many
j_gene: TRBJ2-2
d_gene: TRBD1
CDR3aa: CSVGRTGYGELFF
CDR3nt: TGCAGCGTTGGTAGGACAGGGTACGGGGAGCTGTTTTTT

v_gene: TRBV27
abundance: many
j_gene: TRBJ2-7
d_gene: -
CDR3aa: CASSLGGTSSYEQYF
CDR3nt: TGTGCCAGCAGTTTAGGGGGTACGAGCTCCTACGAGCAGTACTTC

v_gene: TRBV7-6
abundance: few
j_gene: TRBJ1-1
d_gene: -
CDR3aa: CASSPTGGFRAQGEAFF
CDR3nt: TGTGCCAGCAGCCCTACCGGCGGGTTTAGGGCCCAGGGGGAAGCTTTCTTT

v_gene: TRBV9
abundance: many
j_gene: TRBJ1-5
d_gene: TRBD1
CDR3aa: CASSRRTGNSNQPQHF
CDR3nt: TGTGCCAGCAGCCGAAGGACAGGAAATAGCAATCAGCCCCAGCATTTT

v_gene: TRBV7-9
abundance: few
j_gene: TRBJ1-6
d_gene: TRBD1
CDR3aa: CASSLGRGQVSPLHF
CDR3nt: TGTGCCAGCAGCTTAGGGAGGGGGCAAGTCTCACCCCTCCACTTT

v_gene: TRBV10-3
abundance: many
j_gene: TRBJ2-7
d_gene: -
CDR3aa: CAIGSAQDSYEQYF
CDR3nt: TGTGCCATCGGGAGTGCCCAAGACTCCTACGAGCAGTACTTC

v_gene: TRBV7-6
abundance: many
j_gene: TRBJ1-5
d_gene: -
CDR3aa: CASSPSLNQPQHF
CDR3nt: TGTGCCAGCAGCCCATCCCTCAATCAGCCCCAGCATTTT

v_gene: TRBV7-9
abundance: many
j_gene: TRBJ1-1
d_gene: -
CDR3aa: CASRSGATEAFF
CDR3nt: TGTGCCAGCAGGAGCGGGGCCACTGAAGCTTTCTTT

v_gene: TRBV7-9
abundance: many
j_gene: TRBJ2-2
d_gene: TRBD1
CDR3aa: CASSTTGVGELFF
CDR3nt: TGTGCCAGCAGCACGACAGGGGTCGGGGAGCTGTTTTTT

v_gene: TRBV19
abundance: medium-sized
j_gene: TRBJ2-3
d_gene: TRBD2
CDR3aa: CASSIPGTSGGHTQYF
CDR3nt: TGTGCCAGTAGTATCCCCGGGACTAGCGGGGGCCATACGCAGTATTTT

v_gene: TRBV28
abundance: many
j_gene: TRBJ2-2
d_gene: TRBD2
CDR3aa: CASSSGGGKAGELFF
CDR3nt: TGTGCCAGCAGCTCCGGGGGAGGGAAGGCCGGGGAGCTGTTTTTT

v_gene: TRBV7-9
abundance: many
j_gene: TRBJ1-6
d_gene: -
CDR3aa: CASSPPSASALHF
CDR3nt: TGTGCCAGCAGCCCCCCGAGCGCATCAGCCCTCCACTTT

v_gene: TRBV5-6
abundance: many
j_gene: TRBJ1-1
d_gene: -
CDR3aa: CASSVIWGRQNTEAFF
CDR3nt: TGTGCCAGCAGCGTTATATGGGGGCGGCAGAACACTGAAGCTTTCTTT

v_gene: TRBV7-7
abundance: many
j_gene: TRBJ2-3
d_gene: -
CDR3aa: CASSLGAVADTQYF
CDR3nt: TGTGCCAGCAGCTTAGGGGCAGTGGCAGATACGCAGTATTTT

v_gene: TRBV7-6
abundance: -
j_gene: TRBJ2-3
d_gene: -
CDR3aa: CASSFGTIKGTDTQYF
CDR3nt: TGTGCCAGCAGCTTTGGTACTATTAAAGGAACAGATACGCAGTATTTT

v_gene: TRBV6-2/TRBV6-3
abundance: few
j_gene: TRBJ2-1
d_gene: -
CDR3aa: CASSYRQSSYNEQFF
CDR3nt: TGTGCCAGCAGTTATAGACAGAGCTCCTACAATGAGCAGTTCTTC

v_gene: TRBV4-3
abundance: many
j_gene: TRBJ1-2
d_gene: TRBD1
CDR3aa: CASSQVISGTGPYGYTF
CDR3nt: TGCGCCAGCAGCCAAGTCATTTCGGGGACAGGGCCCTATGGCTACACCTTC

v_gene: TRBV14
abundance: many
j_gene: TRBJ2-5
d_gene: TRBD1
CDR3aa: CASTGTGKETQYF
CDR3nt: TGTGCCAGCACCGGGACAGGCAAAGAGACCCAGTACTTC

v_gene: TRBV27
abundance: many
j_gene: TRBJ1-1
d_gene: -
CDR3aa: CASAQRRRNTEAFF
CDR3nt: TGTGCCAGCGCCCAGAGACGGCGAAACACTGAAGCTTTCTTT

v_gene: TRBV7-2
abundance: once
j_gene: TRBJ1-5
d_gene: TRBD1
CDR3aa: CTSSLAGGGLPQHF
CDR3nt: TGTACCAGCAGCTTAGCAGGGGGCGGATTACCCCAGCATTTT

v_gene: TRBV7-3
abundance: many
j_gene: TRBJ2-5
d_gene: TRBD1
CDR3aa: CASSPLQGEQETQYF
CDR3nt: TGTGCCAGCAGCCCCTTACAGGGGGAACAAGAGACCCAGTACTTC

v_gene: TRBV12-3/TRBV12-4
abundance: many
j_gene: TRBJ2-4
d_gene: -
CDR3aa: CASTINGAKNIQYF
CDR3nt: TGTGCCAGCACCATAAACGGAGCCAAAAACATTCAGTACTTC

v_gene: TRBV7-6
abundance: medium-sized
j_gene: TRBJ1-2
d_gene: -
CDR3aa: CASSPGAGANYGYTF
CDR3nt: TGTGCCAGCAGCCCCGGAGCAGGGGCTAACTATGGCTACACCTTC

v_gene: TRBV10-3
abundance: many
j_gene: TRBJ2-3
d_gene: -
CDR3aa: CAISRGGSQGTDTQYF
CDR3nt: TGTGCCATCAGTCGGGGAGGCTCTCAGGGCACAGATACGCAGTATTTT

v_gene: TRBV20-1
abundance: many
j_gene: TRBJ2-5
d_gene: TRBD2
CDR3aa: CSALAGGVQETQYF
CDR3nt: TGCAGTGCTTTAGCGGGAGGAGTACAAGAGACCCAGTACTTC

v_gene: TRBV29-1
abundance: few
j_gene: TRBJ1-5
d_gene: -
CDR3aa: CSVGGGNQPQHF
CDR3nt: TGCAGCGTTGGGGGAGGGAATCAGCCCCAGCATTTT